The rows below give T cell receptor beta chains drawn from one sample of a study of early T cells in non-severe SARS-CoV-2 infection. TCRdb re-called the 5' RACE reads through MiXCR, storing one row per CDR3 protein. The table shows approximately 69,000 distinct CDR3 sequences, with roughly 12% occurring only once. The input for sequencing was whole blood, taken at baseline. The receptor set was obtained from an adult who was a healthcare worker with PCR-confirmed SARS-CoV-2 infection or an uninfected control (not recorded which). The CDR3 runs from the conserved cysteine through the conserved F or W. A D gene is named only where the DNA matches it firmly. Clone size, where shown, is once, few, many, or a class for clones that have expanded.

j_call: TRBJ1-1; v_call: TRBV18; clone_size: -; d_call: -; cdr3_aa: CASSLQGLNTEAFF; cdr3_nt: TGTGCCAGCTCACTACAGGGTCTGAACACTGAAGCTTTCTTT
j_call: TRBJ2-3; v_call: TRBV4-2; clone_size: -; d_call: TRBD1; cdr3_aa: CASSSRGTGATTDTQYF; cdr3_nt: TGTGCCAGCAGCTCCCGGGGGACAGGGGCCACCACAGATACGCAGTATTTT
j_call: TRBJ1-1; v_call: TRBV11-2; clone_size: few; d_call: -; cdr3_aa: CASSLERGKAFF; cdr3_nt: TGTGCCAGCAGCTTAGAACGGGGGAAAGCTTTCTTT
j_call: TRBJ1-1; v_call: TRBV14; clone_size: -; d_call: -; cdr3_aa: CASSAGVKNTEAFF; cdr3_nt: TGTGCCAGCAGCGCAGGGGTTAAGAACACTGAAGCTTTCTTT
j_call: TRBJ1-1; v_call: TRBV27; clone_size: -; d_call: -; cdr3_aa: CASSPELNTEAFF; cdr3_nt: TGTGCCAGCAGCCCCGAGCTGAACACTGAAGCTTTCTTT
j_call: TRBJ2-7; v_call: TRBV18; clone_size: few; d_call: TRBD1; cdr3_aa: CASSRDRADEQYF; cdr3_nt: TGTGCCAGCTCACGCGACAGGGCAGACGAGCAGTACTTC
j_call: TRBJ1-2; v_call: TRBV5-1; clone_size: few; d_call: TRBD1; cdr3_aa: CASSLPGQGAPSGYTF; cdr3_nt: TGCGCCAGCAGCTTGCCCGGACAGGGGGCGCCTTCTGGCTACACCTTC
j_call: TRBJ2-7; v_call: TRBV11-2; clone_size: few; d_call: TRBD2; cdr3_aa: CASTPGLAYEQYF; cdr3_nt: TGTGCCAGCACCCCGGGACTAGCGTACGAGCAGTACTTC
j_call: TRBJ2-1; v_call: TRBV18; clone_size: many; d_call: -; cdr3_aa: CASSLLQPDYNEQFF; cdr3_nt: TGTGCCAGCTCCCTCTTACAGCCGGATTACAATGAGCAGTTCTTC
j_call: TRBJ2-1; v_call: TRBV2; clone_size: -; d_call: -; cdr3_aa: CASSGGMTIDEQFF; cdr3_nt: TGTGCCAGCAGTGGGGGCATGACTATTGATGAGCAGTTCTTC
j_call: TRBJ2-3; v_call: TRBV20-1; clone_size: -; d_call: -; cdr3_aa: CSAIPPKRTDTDTQYF; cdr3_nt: TGCAGTGCTATTCCCCCCAAAAGGACAGACACAGATACGCAGTATTTT
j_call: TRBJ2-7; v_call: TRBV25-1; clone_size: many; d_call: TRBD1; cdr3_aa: CASSDGRGLYEQYF; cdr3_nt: TGTGCCAGCAGTGACGGCAGGGGGCTCTACGAGCAGTACTTC
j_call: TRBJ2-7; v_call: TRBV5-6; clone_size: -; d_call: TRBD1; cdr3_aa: CASSLPTGVSYEQYF; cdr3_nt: TGTGCCAGCAGCTTGCCGACAGGGGTTTCCTACGAGCAGTACTTC
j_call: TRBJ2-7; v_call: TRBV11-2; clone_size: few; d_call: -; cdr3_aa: CASSPSGLGAWEQYF; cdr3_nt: TGTGCCAGCAGCCCCAGCGGATTGGGGGCGTGGGAGCAGTACTTC
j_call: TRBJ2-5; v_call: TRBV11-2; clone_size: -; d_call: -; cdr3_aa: CASSLDLVQDEETQYF; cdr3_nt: TGTGCCAGCAGCTTAGATCTCGTGCAGGACGAAGAGACCCAGTACTTC
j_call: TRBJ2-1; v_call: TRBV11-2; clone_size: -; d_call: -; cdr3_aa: CASSPGLPYNEQFF; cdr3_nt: TGTGCCAGCAGCCCCGGCCTGCCCTACAATGAGCAGTTCTTC
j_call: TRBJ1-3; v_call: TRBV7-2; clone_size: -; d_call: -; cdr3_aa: CASSSGPGNTIYF; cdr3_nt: TGTGCCAGCAGCTCCGGGCCCGGAAACACCATATATTTT
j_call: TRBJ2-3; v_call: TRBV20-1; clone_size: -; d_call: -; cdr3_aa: CSASVSEPSTDTQYF; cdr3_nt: TGCAGTGCTAGCGTAAGCGAGCCAAGCACAGATACGCAGTATTTT
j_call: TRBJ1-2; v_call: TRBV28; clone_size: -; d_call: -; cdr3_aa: CASSLTRNYGYTF; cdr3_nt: TGTGCCAGCAGTTTAACCAGAAACTATGGCTACACCTTC
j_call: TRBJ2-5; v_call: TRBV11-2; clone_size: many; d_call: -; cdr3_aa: CASSPAWAQMETQYF; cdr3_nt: TGTGCCAGCAGCCCAGCGTGGGCCCAGATGGAGACCCAGTACTTC
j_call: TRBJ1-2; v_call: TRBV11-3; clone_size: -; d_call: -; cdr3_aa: CASPSPGGYTF; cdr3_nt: TGTGCCAGTCCCTCCCCCGGCGGCTACACCTTC
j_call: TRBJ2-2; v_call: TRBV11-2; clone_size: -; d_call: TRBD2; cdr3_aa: CASSSGLAGGLNTGELFF; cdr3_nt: TGTGCCAGCAGCTCGGGACTAGCGGGGGGTCTAAACACCGGGGAGCTGTTTTTT
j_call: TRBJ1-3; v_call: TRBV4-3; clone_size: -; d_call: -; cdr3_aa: CASSQEAFNRGDTIYF; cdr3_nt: TGCGCCAGCAGCCAAGAGGCGTTTAACCGGGGAGACACCATATATTTT
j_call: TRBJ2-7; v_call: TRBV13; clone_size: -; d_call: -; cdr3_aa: CASSRQSKRSSYEQYF; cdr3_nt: TGTGCCAGCAGCCGGCAGTCGAAGCGAAGCTCCTACGAGCAGTACTTC
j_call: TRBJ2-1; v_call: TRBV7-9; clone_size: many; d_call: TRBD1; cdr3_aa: CASSLVRQGGEQFF; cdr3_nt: TGTGCCAGCAGCTTAGTGAGACAGGGTGGCGAGCAGTTCTTC
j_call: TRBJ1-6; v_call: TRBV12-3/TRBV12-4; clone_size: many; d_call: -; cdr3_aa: CASSLRQENSPLHF; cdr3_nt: TGTGCCAGCAGTTTACGCCAGGAGAATTCACCCCTCCACTTT
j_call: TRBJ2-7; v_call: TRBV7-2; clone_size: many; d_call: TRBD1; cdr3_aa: CASSVQSGTAYYEQYF; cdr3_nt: TGTGCCAGCAGCGTTCAATCCGGGACAGCCTACTACGAGCAGTACTTC
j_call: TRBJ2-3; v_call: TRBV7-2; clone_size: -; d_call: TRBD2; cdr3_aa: CASSRVWASGGARPDTQYF; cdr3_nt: TGTGCCAGCAGCCGAGTTTGGGCTAGCGGGGGCGCCCGCCCCGATACGCAGTATTTT
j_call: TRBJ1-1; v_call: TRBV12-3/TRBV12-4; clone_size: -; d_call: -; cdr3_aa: CAISPNKALNTEAFF; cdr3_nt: TGTGCCATAAGCCCCAACAAAGCCTTAAACACTGAAGCTTTCTTT
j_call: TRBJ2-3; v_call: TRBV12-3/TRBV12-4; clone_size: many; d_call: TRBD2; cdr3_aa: CASSRLAGGSTDTQYF; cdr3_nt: TGTGCCAGCAGTCGGCTAGCGGGGGGCTCCACAGATACGCAGTATTTT
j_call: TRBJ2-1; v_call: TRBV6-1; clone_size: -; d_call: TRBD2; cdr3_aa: CASTPLGRVYNEQFF; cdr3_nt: TGTGCCAGCACCCCCCTAGGGAGGGTCTACAATGAGCAGTTCTTC
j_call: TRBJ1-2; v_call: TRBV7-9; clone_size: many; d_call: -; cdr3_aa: CASSFVQETYYGYTF; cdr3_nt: TGTGCCAGCAGCTTCGTCCAAGAGACCTACTATGGCTACACCTTC
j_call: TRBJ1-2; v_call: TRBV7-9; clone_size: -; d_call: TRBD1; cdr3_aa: CASSGDSINYGYTF; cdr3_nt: TGTGCCAGCAGTGGGGACAGCATCAACTATGGCTACACCTTC
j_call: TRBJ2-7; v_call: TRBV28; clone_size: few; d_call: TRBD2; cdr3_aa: CASSLVEVSGEPYEQYF; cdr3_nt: TGTGCCAGCAGTTTAGTCGAGGTTAGCGGGGAACCCTACGAGCAGTACTTC
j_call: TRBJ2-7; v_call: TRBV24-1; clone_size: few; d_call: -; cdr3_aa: CATSDPGPSLSEQYF; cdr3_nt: TGTGCCACCAGTGATCCGGGACCCTCCCTCTCCGAGCAGTACTTC
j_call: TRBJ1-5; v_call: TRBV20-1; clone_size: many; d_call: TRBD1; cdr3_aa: CSAVSGQVYDQPQHF; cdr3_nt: TGCAGTGCGGTATCAGGACAGGTTTACGATCAGCCCCAGCATTTT
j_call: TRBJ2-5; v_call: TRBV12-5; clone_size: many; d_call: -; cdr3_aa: CASGAGTQQETQYF; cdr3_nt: TGTGCTAGTGGTGCCGGGACACAACAAGAGACCCAGTACTTC
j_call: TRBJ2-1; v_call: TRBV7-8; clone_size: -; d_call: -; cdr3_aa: CASSLVSEQFF; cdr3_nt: TGTGCCAGCAGCTTGGTTTCTGAGCAGTTCTTC
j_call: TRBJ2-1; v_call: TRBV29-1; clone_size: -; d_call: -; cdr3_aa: CSVEQALNEQSF; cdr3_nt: TGCAGCGTTGAACAAGCCCTTAATGAGCAGTCCTTC
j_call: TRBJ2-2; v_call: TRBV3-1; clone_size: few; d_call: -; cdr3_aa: CASSQVSPGRTGELFF; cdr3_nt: TGTGCCAGCAGCCAAGTGAGTCCGGGAAGAACCGGGGAGCTGTTTTTT
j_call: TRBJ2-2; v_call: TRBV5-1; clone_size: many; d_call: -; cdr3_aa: CASSGPTDNTGELFF; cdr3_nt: TGCGCCAGCAGCGGCCCCACAGATAACACCGGGGAGCTGTTTTTT
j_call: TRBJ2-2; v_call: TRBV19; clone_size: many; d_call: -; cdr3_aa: CASNWTYNTGELFF; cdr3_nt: TGTGCCAGTAATTGGACTTACAACACCGGGGAGCTGTTTTTT
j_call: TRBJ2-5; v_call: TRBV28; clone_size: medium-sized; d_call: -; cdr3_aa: CASSKQGWWETQYF; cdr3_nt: TGTGCCAGCAGTAAACAGGGTTGGTGGGAGACCCAGTACTTC
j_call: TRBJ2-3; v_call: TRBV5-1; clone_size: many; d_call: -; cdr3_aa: CASRGLSTDTQYF; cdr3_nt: TGCGCCAGCAGGGGACTCAGCACAGATACGCAGTATTTT
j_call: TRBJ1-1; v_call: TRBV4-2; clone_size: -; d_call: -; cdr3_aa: CASSQVKGVEAFF; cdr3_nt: TGTGCCAGCAGCCAAGTTAAAGGGGTTGAAGCTTTCTTT
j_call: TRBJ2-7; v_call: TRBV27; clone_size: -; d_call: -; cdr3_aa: CASSSRTDTYEQYF; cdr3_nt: TGTGCCAGCAGTTCCCGGACGGATACCTACGAGCAGTACTTC
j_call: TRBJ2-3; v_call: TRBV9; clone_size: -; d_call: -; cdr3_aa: CASSARGANTQYF; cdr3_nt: TGTGCCAGCAGCGCACGAGGGGCGAATACGCAGTATTTT
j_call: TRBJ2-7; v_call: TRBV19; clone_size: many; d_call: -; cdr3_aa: CASGDGRWQYF; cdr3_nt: TGTGCCAGCGGGGACGGCCGGTGGCAGTACTTC
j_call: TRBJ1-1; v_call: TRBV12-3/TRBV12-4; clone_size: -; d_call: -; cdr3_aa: CASSPDGGRTEAFF; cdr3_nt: TGTGCCAGCAGTCCCGACGGGGGGAGGACTGAAGCTTTCTTT
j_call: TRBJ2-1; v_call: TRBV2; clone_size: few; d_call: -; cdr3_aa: CASRGVLSSYNEQFF; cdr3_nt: TGTGCCAGCAGGGGGGTCTTGAGCTCCTACAATGAGCAGTTCTTC